These 14 T cell receptor beta chains were all obtained from the same sample, sequenced in a study of blood T cells in healthy people across ages. PCR was performed a second time for roughly 7 to 11 cycles using a sample-barcoded 5' primer and a J-beta primer mix. MiXCR, run by TCRdb on the 5' RACE reads, gives a single entry per CDR3 protein. The sample includes approximately 1.5 million distinct CDR3 sequences, roughly 32% of them seen just once. Sequencing was done on a sample of blood. The source is a woman younger than 45 in good health.

This clonotype was counted only a few times. The chain has TRBV27 and TRBJ2-1, with TRBD1 matching over 8 bases. The CDR3 length is 16 residues. V lost 5 bases and J lost 4; bases outside the gene matches: 10. Germline assignment: CDR1 MNHEY and CDR2 SMNVEV (reference sequence). The CDR3 protein is CASSPDRRDRYNEQFF. As DNA, the CDR3 is TGTGCCAGCAGTCCTGACAGAAGGGACAGGTACAATGAGCAGTTCTTC.

This clonotype was seen a handful of times. The rearrangement uses TRBV6-1 and TRBJ1-2; no firm D call. Germline CDR1 reads MNHNS; CDR2 reads SASEGT. V was clipped by 4 bases and J by 3 bases, with 15 bases between them. CDR3 length: 15 amino acids. Written as DNA, the CDR3 is TGTGCCAGCAGTGGTCGAGGGAGATCCTACTATGGCTACACCTTC. Its protein is CASSGRGRSYYGYTF.

There are a few counts of this clonotype. CDR3 in DNA: TGTGCCAGCAGTTTGCAAGGCAGGGGACCCTACAATGAGCAGTTCTTC. It codes for CASSLQGRGPYNEQFF. V gene TRBV12-3 or TRBV12-4 combines with J gene TRBJ2-1; weak D call: TRBD1 (6 bases). Between the trimmed V and J ends, which lost 3 bases and 2 bases, there was a span of 14 bases. This CDR3 has 16 residues.

This clonotype was counted a few times. CDR3 sequence: CAWSEGSRGIGGYTF. Written as DNA, the CDR3 is TGTGCCTGGAGTGAAGGGTCCAGGGGAATAGGTGGCTACACCTTC. The chain uses TRBV30 and TRBJ1-2, with a possible D match to TRBD1 (6 bases). V was pared by 1 base and J by 7 bases, with 19 bases between. The length of the CDR3 is 15 residues. The germline V gene has CDR1 GTSNPN and CDR2 SVGIG (reference sequence).

This rearrangement joins TRBV6-2 or TRBV6-3 to TRBJ2-6; TRBD2 aligns across 9 bases. The germline CDR1 and CDR2 sequences are MNHEY and SVGEGT. The J segment lost 2 bases and the V segment lost 4 bases, leaving 12 bases of the junction unmatched. This CDR3 has 19 amino acids. CDR3 in amino acids: CASSSRLADPFAGANVLTF. CDR3 bases: TGTGCCAGCAGTTCCAGACTAGCGGACCCCTTCGCTGGGGCCAACGTCCTGACTTTC.

This clonotype showed up just once. One end of the junction does not line up with germline, which may come from a read error. The chain employs TRBV12-3 or TRBV12-4 and TRBJ2-1; D call uncertain. This CDR3 has 15 amino acids. CDR3 nucleotide sequence: TGTGTCAGCAGTTTAACCCGGAGATCCTACAATGAGCAGTTCTTC. Translated: CVSSLTRRSYNEQFF.

This chain uses TRBV6-5 with TRBJ2-4, with 9 bases fitting TRBD2. TRBJ2-7 matches the DNA end more closely, so the J call is doubtful. Germline values: CDR1 MNHEY, CDR2 SVGAGI. The length of the CDR3 is 16 residues. CDR3 DNA sequence: TGTGCCAGCAGTATTAGACTAGCGGAGCCCCCCTACGAGCAGTACTTC. Protein sequence: CASSIRLAEPPYEQYF.

This chain links TRBV2 with TRBJ2-7; D may match TRBD1 or TRBD2 (5 bases each). CDR3 length equals 13 residues. Trimming left V 11 bases short and J 3 bases short, with 17 bases between. Germline assignment: CDR1 SNHLY and CDR2 FYNNEI. CDR3 region: CALPYGDVYEQYF. For the CDR3, the DNA is TGTGCCCTACCCTATGGGGACGTCTACGAGCAGTACTTC.

This clonotype was seen ten or more times. Relative to the germline gene, one junction end is altered; a read error may explain this. This chain joins TRBV15 and TRBJ2-1; a possible D gene is TRBD1 (5 bases). The CDR3 has 12 amino acids. Germline V CDR1 and CDR2: LNHNV, YYDKDF (reference sequence). CDR3 protein: CATGRAWDEQFF. CDR3 in DNA: TGTGCCACCGGCAGGGCCTGGGATGAGCAGTTCTTC.

In DNA, the CDR3 is TGTGCCAGCAGCTACCTCGGGACTAGCGGGTTGAAAAACATTCAGTACTTC. The encoded protein is CASSYLGTSGLKNIQYF. This rearrangement joins TRBV12-3 or TRBV12-4 to TRBJ2-4; 12 positions agree with TRBD2. V shed 6 bases, J shed 4 bases, and the junction held 10 bases outside the gene matches. This CDR3 is 17 amino acids long.

V gene TRBV29-1 combines with J gene TRBJ2-7; D may be TRBD1 (5 bases). There are 12 residues in the CDR3. Trimming stripped 4 bases from V and 4 bases from J, with 11 bases between. In germline, CDR1 is SQVTM, CDR2 ANQGSEA. The CDR3: CSVGEKGYEQYF. The CDR3, as DNA: TGCAGCGTTGGTGAGAAGGGGTACGAGCAGTACTTC.

This clonotype showed up just a few times. The gene calls are TRBV20-1 and TRBJ1-1; TRBD1 matches at 7 bases. The V gene's germline CDR1 is DFQATT and CDR2 SNEGSKA (reference sequence). The CDR3 contains 14 residues. V was pared by 4 bases and J by 5 bases, with 10 bases of the junction left unmatched. The CDR3 spells CSATERQGRTEAFF. Here the CDR3 DNA reads TGCAGTGCTACCGAGAGACAGGGACGTACTGAAGCTTTCTTT.

This clonotype was counted at least ten times. V usage is TRBV7-9 and J usage is TRBJ2-7, with a weak D call TRBD1 (6 bases). The CDR3 totals 13 residues. The ends were cut back, 2 bases at V and 6 bases at J, with 11 bases in the middle. From germline, CDR1 is SEHNR and CDR2 FQNEAQ (reference sequence). CDR3 in DNA: TGTGCCAGCAGCTTAATTGGGGGCGCCGAGCAGTACTTC. Its protein is CASSLIGGAEQYF.

This clonotype was counted a few times. The chain uses TRBV7-8 and TRBJ2-1, with 7 bases matching TRBD1. The CDR3 runs to 16 residues. Germline V gives CDR1 SGHVS, CDR2 FQNEAQ. With V trimmed by 4 bases and J by 4 bases, 10 bases remained unmatched. The CDR3 DNA reads as TGTGCCAGCAGCTCCTATTTGGTCAGGGGGTACAATGAGCAGTTCTTC. Its translation is CASSSYLVRGYNEQFF.